Listed below are T cell receptor beta chains from one sample, sequenced in a study of neoadjuvant anti-PD-1 for oral cavity cancer. Produced via immunoSEQ multiplex PCR; TCRdb's table is partial and in-frame only. The top ten clones hold roughly 2% of a sample with some 15,000 clones, 75% of them seen once. Material: PBMCs, obtained after nivolumab (anti-PD-1) treatment. These receptors were obtained from a person between 35 and 79 years old with oral cavity squamous cell carcinoma. Both conserved end residues are part of each CDR3. A D gene is named only where the DNA matches it firmly.

j_call v_call d_call cdr3_aa
TRBJ1-5 TRBV7-8 TRBD1 CASSSGRGLGQPQHF
TRBJ1-1 TRBV7-9 NA CASSWIRSSGTEAFF
TRBJ2-7 TRBV2 TRBD2 CASRSGSGGYEQYF
TRBJ2-2 TRBV6-5 TRBD1 CASSPGGETGELFF
TRBJ2-7 TRBV20-1 NA CSARSLSEQYF
TRBJ2-1 TRBV25-1 NA CASSDWGRDNEQFF
TRBJ2-5 TRBV19 NA CASRDFETQYF
TRBJ1-5 TRBV5-5 NA CASSLWDGNQPQHF
TRBJ1-1 TRBV23-1 TRBD1 CASSQSKWTGLNTEAFF
TRBJ2-2 TRBV7-9 TRBD1 CASSSVFVGQLNTGELFF